A single sample is the source of the 28 T cell receptor beta chains below, sequenced in a study of identical twins. A single record per CDR3 protein comes from TCRdb applying MiXCR to the 5' RACE reads. The profile covers 1.5 million to 2 million distinct CDR3 sequences, with 25% to 35% appearing a single time and around 0.3% taken by the ten largest. Source material: cord blood. All receptors come from a newborn girl in good health.

The chain carries TRBV3-1 and TRBJ2-7, with 10 positions matching TRBD2. The V segment lost 1 base and the J segment 0 bases; nucleotides outside the gene matches: 9. CDR1 is LGHDT, CDR2 YNNKEL, per germline (reference sequence). This CDR3 is 18 amino acids long. The CDR3 sequence: CASSQGVTSGYGSYEQYF. The CDR3, as DNA: TGTGCCAGCAGCCAAGGAGTGACTAGCGGGTATGGCTCCTACGAGCAGTACTTC.

This chain connects TRBV18 to TRBJ2-5; D might be TRBD1 (6 bases). Germline assignment: CDR1 KGHSH and CDR2 LQKENI. V was clipped by 3 bases and J by 2 bases, with 13 bases between them. This CDR3 is 15 amino acids long. The CDR3: CASSPLVTGQETQYF. CDR3 bases: TGTGCCAGCTCACCTTTGGTGACAGGTCAAGAGACCCAGTACTTC.

The rearrangement links TRBV4-2 to TRBJ2-1, with 8 bases identical to TRBD2. Germline V CDR1 and CDR2: LGHNA, YNFKEQ. Trimming took 6 bases from V and 5 from J; bases not matched to a gene: 15. CDR3 length: 17 amino acids. CDR3 in amino acids: CASSEFFASGYDNEQFF. The CDR3 DNA reads as TGTGCCAGCAGTGAATTCTTTGCTAGCGGGTACGACAATGAGCAGTTCTTC.

Only one count was recorded for this clonotype. Just one base apart from a much larger clone, this may be a read error. The chain has TRBV20-1 and TRBJ2-5, with D unresolved. Matching the DNA end better, TRBJ2-1 makes the J call doubtful. The germline V gene has CDR1 DFQATT and CDR2 SNEGSKA (reference sequence). The CDR3 totals 11 residues. The chain's CDR3 is CSPKDQETQFF. CDR3 nucleotides: TGCAGCCCTAAGGACCAAGAGACCCAGTTCTTC.

The J gene is TRBJ2-5, the V gene TRBV14; the D gene is possibly TRBD2 (6 bases). Trimming left V 0 bases short and J 11 bases short, with 25 bases between. The CDR3 runs 17 residues. Looked up from germline, CDR1 is SGHDN and CDR2 is FVKESK. This chain's CDR3 is CASSQDRYALGGNEQYF. CDR3 nucleotides: TGTGCCAGCAGCCAAGATCGGTATGCCTTGGGAGGCAATGAGCAGTACTTC.

The J gene is TRBJ2-5, the V gene TRBV10-3; no clear D gene. The CDR3 contains 14 residues. The V end lost 6 bases, the J end lost 1 base, and 12 bases lay between the germline ends. Germline V lookup: CDR1 ENHRY, CDR2 SYGVKD. The CDR3: CAISNGPPQETQYF. The CDR3 DNA is TGTGCCATCAGCAACGGACCCCCCCAAGAGACCCAGTACTTC.

V usage is TRBV2 and J usage is TRBJ1-2; 7 nucleotides match TRBD1. Germline V lookup: CDR1 SNHLY, CDR2 FYNNEI. V shed 2 bases, J shed 4 bases, and the junction held 7 bases outside the gene matches. The CDR3 is 15 amino acids. The CDR3: CASSETAGGAYGYTF. CDR3 DNA: TGTGCCAGCAGTGAAACGGCAGGGGGAGCCTATGGCTACACCTTC.

The chain has TRBV5-1 and TRBJ2-4; D perhaps matches TRBD2 (5 bases). The germline V gene encodes CDR1 SGHRS and CDR2 YFSETQ. V lost 1 base to trimming and J lost 7 bases, with 12 bases between them. This CDR3 has 14 amino acids. The CDR3 DNA reads as TGCGCCAGCAGCTTGCGCCGGGGTGGGAACATTCAGTACTTC. It translates to CASSLRRGGNIQYF.

The chain links TRBV7-2 to TRBJ2-3, with 8 bases fitting TRBD2. V was pared by 5 bases and J by 4 bases, with 5 bases of the junction left unmatched. Germline assignment: CDR1 SGHTA and CDR2 FQGNSA. There are 14 residues in the CDR3. CDR3 protein: CASSPREGPDTQYF. The CDR3, as DNA: TGTGCCAGCAGCCCCCGGGAGGGCCCAGATACGCAGTATTTT. The entire variable domain, with the rest obtained from reference TRBV7-2 and TRBJ2-3, is as follows: GAGVSQSPSNKVTEKGKDVELRCDPISGHTALYWYRQSLGQGLEFLIYFQGNSAPDKSGLPSDRFSAERTGGSVSTLTIQRTQQEDSAVYLCASSPREGPDTQYFGPGTRLTVL.

The chain links TRBV5-5 to TRBJ2-1; D remains unclear. The V end was cut by 2 bases, the J end by 3 bases, with 9 bases between. The CDR3 has 14 amino acids. The germline V gene encodes CDR1 SGHKS and CDR2 YYEKEE (reference sequence). CDR3 DNA sequence: TGTGCCAGCAGCTTTGGGCTATACTACAATGAGCAGTTCTTC. It encodes CASSFGLYYNEQFF.

The chain combines TRBV28 with TRBJ1-6; D not resolved. CDR3 size: 14 residues. Trimming stripped 1 base from V and 8 bases from J, with 9 bases between. Germline values: CDR1 MDHEN, CDR2 SYDVKM. The CDR3 is CASSLSNPDSPLHF. The CDR3 DNA reads as TGTGCCAGCAGTTTATCAAATCCAGATTCACCCCTCCACTTT.

The chain is built from TRBV20-1 and TRBJ2-7, with 10 bases matching TRBD1. The CDR3 has 13 amino acids. With 6 bases clipped from V and 3 bases from J, the junction kept 5 bases outside the gene matches. CDR1 is DFQATT and CDR2 is SNEGSKA in the germline V gene (reference sequence). The DNA for the CDR3 is TGCAGTGCCCATGACAGGGGGCTCTACGAGCAGTACTTC. Translated: CSAHDRGLYEQYF.

The genes are TRBV28 and TRBJ1-4; maybe TRBD1 (5 bases). Germline V lookup: CDR1 MDHEN, CDR2 SYDVKM. V was pared by 1 base and J by 2 bases, with 11 bases between. The CDR3 is 16 residues long. CDR3 DNA: TGTGCCAGCAGTTTATTAGGGGAAGCCACTAATGAAAAACTGTTTTTT. It specifies CASSLLGEATNEKLFF.

This chain's CDR3 is CSANRPGTSEETQYF. For the CDR3, the DNA is TGCAGTGCAAACCGTCCCGGGACTAGCGAAGAGACCCAGTACTTC. This chain joins TRBV20-1 and TRBJ2-5; 10 bases fit TRBD2. This CDR3 comprises 15 residues. J was trimmed by 3 bases and V by 6 bases; bases with no gene match: 10. In germline, CDR1 is DFQATT, CDR2 SNEGSKA (reference sequence).

This clonotype has more than one count but fewer than ten. A junction end diverges from the germline sequence, so it may reflect a read error. The chain has TRBV15 and TRBJ2-3; 7 bases are a match to TRBD1. CDR1 and CDR2 (germline): LNHNV, YYDKDF (reference sequence). This CDR3 region has 14 residues. CDR3 DNA sequence: TGTGCCACCCGCAGGGACAGAAGCACAGATACGCAGTATTTT. Translation gives CATRRDRSTDTQYF.

This clonotype was counted a few times. This CDR3 reads CASSFQQSANQPQHF. CDR3 DNA sequence: TGTGCCAGCAGTTTTCAACAGTCCGCCAATCAGCCCCAGCATTTT. The V gene is TRBV28, the J gene TRBJ1-5; D call uncertain. The CDR3 length is 15 residues. Per the germline V gene, CDR1 is MDHEN and CDR2 is SYDVKM. With 3 bases removed from V and 3 bases from J, the gap between germline ends came to 12 bases.

V and J are TRBV4-2 and TRBJ1-1; TRBD1 agrees at 7 bases. The CDR3 spans 15 residues. Trimming took 0 bases from V and 7 from J; bases not matched to a gene: 8. Per germline, CDR1 LGHNA and CDR2 YNFKEQ. The CDR3 nucleotides are TGTGCCAGCAGCCAAGAAGCGACAGGGCCAATTGAAGCTTTCTTT. Its protein product is CASSQEATGPIEAFF.

V usage is TRBV5-1 and J usage is TRBJ2-3; TRBD2 matches at 15 bases. The germline CDR1 and CDR2 sequences are SGHRS and YFSETQ. This CDR3 has 19 residues. V shed 4 bases, J shed 0 bases, and the junction held 9 bases outside the gene matches. The CDR3 DNA sequence: TGCGCCAGCAGCCCGGGACTAGCGGGGGGCCAGCTGAGCACAGATACGCAGTATTTT. It encodes CASSPGLAGGQLSTDTQYF. Full variable domain (remainder filled in from reference TRBV5-1 and TRBJ2-3): KAGVTQTPRYLIKTRGQQVTLSCSPISGHRSVSWYQQTPGQGLQFLFEYFSETQRNKGNFPGRFSGRQFSNSRSEMNVSTLELGDSALYLCASSPGLAGGQLSTDTQYFGPGTRLTVL.

This clonotype was observed a handful of times. The CDR3 DNA reads TGTGCCAGCAGCGTAGGAAGTAGCGGGGGTGCGGAGACCCAGTACTTC. Its translation: CASSVGSSGGAETQYF. The chain uses TRBV9 and TRBJ2-5; 9 bases match TRBD2. The V and J ends lost 0 bases and 5 bases, in that order; junction bases with no gene match: 8. The CDR3 contains 16 residues. Germline assignment: CDR1 SGDLS and CDR2 YYNGEE.

The J gene is TRBJ2-5, the V gene TRBV29-1, with a tentative D call TRBD1 (6 bases). CDR1 and CDR2 (germline): SQVTM, ANQGSEA. The CDR3 totals 15 residues. V was shortened by 0 bases and J by 11 bases, with 22 bases between the two germline ends. The CDR3 nucleotides are TGCAGCGTTGAAGAGGGGGCCATCGGTGGGGGTGAGCAGTACTTC. Its translation: CSVEEGAIGGGEQYF.

This clonotype appeared a few times. This rearrangement joins TRBV5-1 to TRBJ2-5; TRBD1 agrees at 9 bases. V shed 3 bases, J shed 5 bases, and the junction held 8 bases outside the gene matches. CDR1 is SGHRS, CDR2 YFSETQ, per germline. The CDR3 is 15 residues long. For the CDR3, the DNA is TGCGCCAGCAGCTCGTTACAACAGGGGGCTGAGACCCAGTACTTC. Its translation: CASSSLQQGAETQYF.

This clonotype was seen more than once but under ten times. Compared with germline, one end of the junction differs, possibly owing to a read error. The chain carries TRBV19 and TRBJ2-1; D is possibly TRBD2 (6 bases). Germline CDR1 is LNHDA and CDR2 is SQIVND (reference sequence). The CDR3 is 16 amino acids. The CDR3 DNA sequence: TGTGCCAGTAGTATAATGTTTGGGACTTCTTCCAATGTGCAGTTCTTC. Amino acid sequence: CASSIMFGTSSNVQFF.

This clonotype was recorded at least ten times. This chain connects TRBV5-1 to TRBJ2-7; a weak D match, TRBD1 (6 bases). CDR3 size: 14 residues. The V gene lost 5 bases and the J gene lost 4 bases, with 16 bases spanning the gap. Germline values: CDR1 SGHRS, CDR2 YFSETQ. In nucleotides, the CDR3 is TGCGCCAGCAGACCCACCGGGACACTATACGAGCAGTACTTC. This gives the protein CASRPTGTLYEQYF.

V is TRBV29-1 and J is TRBJ1-2; D is unclear. The CDR3 loop spans 12 amino acids. Per the germline V gene, CDR1 is SQVTM and CDR2 is ANQGSEA. V was cut by 4 bases and J by 7 bases, with 13 bases left in between. This CDR3 is CSVGLGGGGYTF. The DNA for the CDR3 is TGCAGCGTTGGTCTCGGCGGCGGTGGCTACACCTTC.

V gene TRBV20-1 combines with J gene TRBJ2-3; 10 bases map to TRBD2. The germline V gene has CDR1 DFQATT and CDR2 SNEGSKA (reference sequence). The CDR3 loop spans 14 amino acids. The ends lost 6 bases at V and 3 bases at J; junction bases unmatched: 6. Here the CDR3 DNA reads TGCAGTGCAAAGCGGGGGGGCCTAACAGATACGCAGTATTTT. The encoded protein is CSAKRGGLTDTQYF.

The table lists this clonotype with a few counts. The rearrangement links TRBV11-2 to TRBJ2-7, with D possibly matching TRBD1 (5 bases). The CDR3 is made up of 15 amino acids. CDR1 and CDR2 (germline): SGHAT, FQNNGV. V was clipped by 2 bases and J by 7 bases, with 18 bases between them. In nucleotides, the CDR3 is TGTGCCAGCAGCTTACCGGCATTACAGGATCCTGAGCAGTACTTC. This codes for CASSLPALQDPEQYF.

This clonotype was counted between two and nine times. The chain links TRBV28 to TRBJ2-7; D gene ambiguous. The CDR3 runs 12 residues. V was cut by 3 bases and J by 3 bases, with 6 bases left in between. In germline, CDR1 is MDHEN, CDR2 SYDVKM. The CDR3 bases are TGTGCCAGCAGTTTCCCCCACTACGAGCAGTACTTC. Translating it yields CASSFPHYEQYF.

This clonotype was detected only once. V is TRBV2 and J is TRBJ2-7, with 7 positions matching TRBD1. Trimming removed 5 bases from V and 2 bases from J; junction bases left unmatched: 6. CDR3 length: 14 amino acids. CDR1 is SNHLY, CDR2 FYNNEI, per germline. As DNA, the CDR3 is TGTGCCAGCAGTTACACGACAGGGCCCTACGAGCAGTACTTC. As protein: CASSYTTGPYEQYF. The full variable domain, in which reference TRBV2 and TRBJ2-7 provide the parts outside the CDR3, is EPEVTQTPSHQVTQMGQEVILRCVPISNHLYFYWYRQILGQKVEFLVSFYNNEISEKSEIFDDQFSVERPDGSNFTLKIRSTKLEDSAMYFCASSYTTGPYEQYFGPGTRLTVT.